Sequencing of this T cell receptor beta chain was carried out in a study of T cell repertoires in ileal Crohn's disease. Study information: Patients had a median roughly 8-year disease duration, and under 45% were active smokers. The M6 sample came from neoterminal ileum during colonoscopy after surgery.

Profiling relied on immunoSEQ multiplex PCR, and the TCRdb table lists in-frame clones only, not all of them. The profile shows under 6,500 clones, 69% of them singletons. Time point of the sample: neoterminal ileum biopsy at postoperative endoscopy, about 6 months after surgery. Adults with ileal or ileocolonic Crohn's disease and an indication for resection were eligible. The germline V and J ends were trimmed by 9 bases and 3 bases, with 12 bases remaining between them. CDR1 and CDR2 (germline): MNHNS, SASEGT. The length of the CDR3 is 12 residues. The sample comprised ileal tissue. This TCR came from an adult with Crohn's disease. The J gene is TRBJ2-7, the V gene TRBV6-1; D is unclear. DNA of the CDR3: TGTGCCAGTACCCCCAGCGACTACGAGCAGTACTTC. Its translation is CASTPSDYEQYF.